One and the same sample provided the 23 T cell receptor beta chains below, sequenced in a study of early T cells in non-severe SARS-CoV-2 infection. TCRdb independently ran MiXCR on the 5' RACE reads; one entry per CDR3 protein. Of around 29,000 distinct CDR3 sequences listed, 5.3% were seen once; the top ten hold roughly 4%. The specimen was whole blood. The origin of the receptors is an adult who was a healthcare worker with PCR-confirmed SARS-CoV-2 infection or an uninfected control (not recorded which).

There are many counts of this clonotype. CDR3 DNA: TGTGCCAGCAGCGATTATCAGCCCCAGCATTTT. As protein: CASSDYQPQHF. The rearrangement uses TRBV21-1 and TRBJ1-5. TRBV21-1 is annotated as a pseudogene. The CDR3 runs 11 residues.

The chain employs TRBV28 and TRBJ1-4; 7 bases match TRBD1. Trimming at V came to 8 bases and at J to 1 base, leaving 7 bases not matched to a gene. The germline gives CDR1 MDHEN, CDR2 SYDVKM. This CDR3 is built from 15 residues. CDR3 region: CASRPYRGTNEKLFF. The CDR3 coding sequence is TGTGCCAGCCGACCCTACAGGGGAACTAATGAAAAACTGTTTTTT.

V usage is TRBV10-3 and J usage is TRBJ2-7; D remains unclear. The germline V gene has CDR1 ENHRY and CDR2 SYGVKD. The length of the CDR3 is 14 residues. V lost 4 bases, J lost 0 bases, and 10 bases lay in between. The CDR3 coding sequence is TGTGCCATCAGTGGGCACCCATCCTCCTACGAGCAGTACTTC. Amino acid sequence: CAISGHPSSYEQYF.

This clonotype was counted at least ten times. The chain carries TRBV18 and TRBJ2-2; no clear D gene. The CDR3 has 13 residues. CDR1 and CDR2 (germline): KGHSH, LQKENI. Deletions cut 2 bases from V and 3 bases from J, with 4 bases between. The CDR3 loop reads CASSPTDTGELFF. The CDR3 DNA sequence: TGTGCCAGCTCACCAACGGACACCGGGGAGCTGTTTTTT.

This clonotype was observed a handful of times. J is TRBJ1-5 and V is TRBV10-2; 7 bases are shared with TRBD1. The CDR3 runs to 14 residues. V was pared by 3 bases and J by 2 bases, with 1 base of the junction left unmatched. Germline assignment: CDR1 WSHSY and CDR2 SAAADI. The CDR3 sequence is CASSDDRGNQPQHF. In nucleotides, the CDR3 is TGCGCCAGCAGTGACGACAGGGGCAATCAGCCCCAGCATTTT.

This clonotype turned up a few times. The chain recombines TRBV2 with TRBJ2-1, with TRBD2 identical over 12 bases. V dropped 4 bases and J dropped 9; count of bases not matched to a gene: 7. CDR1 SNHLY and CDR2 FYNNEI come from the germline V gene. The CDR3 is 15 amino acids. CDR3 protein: CASSGLAGGPGEQFF. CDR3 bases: TGTGCCAGCAGTGGGCTAGCGGGAGGGCCGGGTGAGCAGTTCTTC.

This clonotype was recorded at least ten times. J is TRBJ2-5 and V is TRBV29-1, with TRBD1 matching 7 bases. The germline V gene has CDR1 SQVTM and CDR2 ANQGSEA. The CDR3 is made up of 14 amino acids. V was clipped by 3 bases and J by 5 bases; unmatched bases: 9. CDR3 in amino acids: CSVDPLIGGETQYF. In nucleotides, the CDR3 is TGCAGCGTTGATCCCTTAATAGGGGGCGAGACCCAGTACTTC.

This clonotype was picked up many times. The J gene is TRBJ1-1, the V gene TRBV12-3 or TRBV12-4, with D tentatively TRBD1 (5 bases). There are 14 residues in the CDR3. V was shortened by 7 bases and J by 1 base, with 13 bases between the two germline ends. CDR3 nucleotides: TGTGCCAGCACGTTCGGGGCAGCGAACACTGAAGCTTTCTTT. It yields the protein CASTFGAANTEAFF.

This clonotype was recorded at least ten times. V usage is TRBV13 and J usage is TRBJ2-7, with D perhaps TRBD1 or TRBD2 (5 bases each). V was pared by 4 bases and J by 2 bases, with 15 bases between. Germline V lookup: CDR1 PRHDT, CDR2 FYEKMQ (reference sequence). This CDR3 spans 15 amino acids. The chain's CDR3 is CASSSTDRDPYEQYF. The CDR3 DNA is TGTGCCAGCAGCTCCACCGACCGGGACCCCTACGAGCAGTACTTC.

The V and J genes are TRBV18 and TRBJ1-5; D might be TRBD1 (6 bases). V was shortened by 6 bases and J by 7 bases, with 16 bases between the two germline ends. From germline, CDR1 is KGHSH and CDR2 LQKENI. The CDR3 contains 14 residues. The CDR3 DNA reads TGTGCCAGCTCCCTAGGACAGATAGGACAGCCCCAGCATTTT. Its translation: CASSLGQIGQPQHF.

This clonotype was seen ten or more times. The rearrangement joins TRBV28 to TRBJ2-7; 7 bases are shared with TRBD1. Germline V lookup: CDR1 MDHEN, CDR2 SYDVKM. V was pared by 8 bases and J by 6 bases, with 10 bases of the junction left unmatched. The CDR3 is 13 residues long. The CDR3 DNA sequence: TGTGCCAGCGTCCAGAGGGGGCAAGGCGAGCAGTACTTC. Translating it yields CASVQRGQGEQYF.

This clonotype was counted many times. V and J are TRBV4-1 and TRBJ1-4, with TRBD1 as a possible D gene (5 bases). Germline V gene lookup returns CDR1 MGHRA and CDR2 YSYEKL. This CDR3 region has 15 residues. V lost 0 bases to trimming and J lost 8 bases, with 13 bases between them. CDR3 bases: TGCGCCAGCAGCCAAGATAGGCAGGGAACGGAAAAACTGTTTTTT. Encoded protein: CASSQDRQGTEKLFF.

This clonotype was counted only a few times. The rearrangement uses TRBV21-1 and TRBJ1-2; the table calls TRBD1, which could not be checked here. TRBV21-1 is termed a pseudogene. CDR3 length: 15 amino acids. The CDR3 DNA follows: TGTGCCAGCAGCAAGAGGGGGACAACTAACTATGGCTACACCTTC. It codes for CASSKRGTTNYGYTF.

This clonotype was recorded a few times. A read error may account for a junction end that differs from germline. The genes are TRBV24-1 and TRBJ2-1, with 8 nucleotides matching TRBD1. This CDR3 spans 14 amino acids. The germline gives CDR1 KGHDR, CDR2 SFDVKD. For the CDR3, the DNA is TGTGCCACCAGTGATTTGTACAGGGGGAATGGGCAGTTCTTC. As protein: CATSDLYRGNGQFF.

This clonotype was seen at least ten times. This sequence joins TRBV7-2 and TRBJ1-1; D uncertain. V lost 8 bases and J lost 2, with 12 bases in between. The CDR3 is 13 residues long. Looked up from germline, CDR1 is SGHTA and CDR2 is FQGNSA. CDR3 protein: CASRVGPNTEAFF. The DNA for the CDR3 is TGTGCCAGCCGCGTCGGGCCTAACACTGAAGCTTTCTTT.

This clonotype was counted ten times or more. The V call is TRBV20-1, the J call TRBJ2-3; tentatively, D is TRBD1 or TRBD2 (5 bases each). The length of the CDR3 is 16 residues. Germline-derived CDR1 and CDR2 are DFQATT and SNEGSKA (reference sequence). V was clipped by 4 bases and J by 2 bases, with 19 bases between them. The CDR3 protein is CSATARESPPTDTQYF. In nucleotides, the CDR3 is TGCAGTGCTACCGCCAGGGAGTCCCCCCCCACAGATACGCAGTATTTT.

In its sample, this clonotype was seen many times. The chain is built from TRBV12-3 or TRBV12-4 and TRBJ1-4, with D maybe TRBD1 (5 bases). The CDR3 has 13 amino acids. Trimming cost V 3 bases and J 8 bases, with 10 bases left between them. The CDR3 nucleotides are TGTGCCAGCAGTTTGGGCCAGGGAGAAAAACTGTTTTTT. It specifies CASSLGQGEKLFF.

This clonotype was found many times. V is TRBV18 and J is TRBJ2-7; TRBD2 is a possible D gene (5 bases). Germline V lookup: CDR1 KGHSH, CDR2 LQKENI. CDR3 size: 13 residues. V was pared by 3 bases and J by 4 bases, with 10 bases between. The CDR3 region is CASSPVLVYEQYF. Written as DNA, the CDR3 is TGTGCCAGCTCACCCGTACTAGTTTACGAGCAGTACTTC.

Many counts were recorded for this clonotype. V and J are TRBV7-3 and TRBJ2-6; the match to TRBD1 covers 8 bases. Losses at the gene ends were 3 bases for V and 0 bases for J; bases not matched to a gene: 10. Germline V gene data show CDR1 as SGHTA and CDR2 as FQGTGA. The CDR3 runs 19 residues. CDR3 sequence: CASSLGRGPPLSGANVLTF. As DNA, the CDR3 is TGTGCCAGCAGCTTGGGCAGGGGGCCTCCCCTCTCTGGGGCCAACGTCCTGACTTTC.

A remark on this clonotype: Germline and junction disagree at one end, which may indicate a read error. CDR3 protein: CASSRLQYQETQYF. CDR3 coding DNA: TGTGCCAGCAGCCGGCTCCAGTACCAAGAGACCCAGTACTTC. V is TRBV4-1 and J is TRBJ2-5, with D hard to call. Germline V gene data show CDR1 as MGHRA and CDR2 as YSYEKL. The CDR3 contains 14 residues.

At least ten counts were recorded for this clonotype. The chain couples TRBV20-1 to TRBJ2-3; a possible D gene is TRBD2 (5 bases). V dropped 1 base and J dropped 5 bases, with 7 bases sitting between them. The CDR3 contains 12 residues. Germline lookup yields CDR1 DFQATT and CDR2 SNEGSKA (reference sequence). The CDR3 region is CSARVGGDTQYF. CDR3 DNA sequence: TGCAGTGCTAGAGTTGGAGGAGATACGCAGTATTTT.

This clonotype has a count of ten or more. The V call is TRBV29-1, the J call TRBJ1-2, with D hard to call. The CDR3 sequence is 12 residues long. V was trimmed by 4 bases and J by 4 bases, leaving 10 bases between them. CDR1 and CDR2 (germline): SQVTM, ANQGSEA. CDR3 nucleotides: TGCAGCGTTGCCGACTCCAGCTATGGCTACACCTTC. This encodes CSVADSSYGYTF.

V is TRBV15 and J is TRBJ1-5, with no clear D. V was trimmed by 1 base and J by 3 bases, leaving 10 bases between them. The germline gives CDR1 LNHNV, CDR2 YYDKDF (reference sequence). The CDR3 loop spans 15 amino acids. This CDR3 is CATSRGRPANQPQHF. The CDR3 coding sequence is TGTGCCACCAGCAGAGGCAGGCCAGCCAATCAGCCCCAGCATTTT.